These T cell receptor beta chains were read from a single sample in a study of T-cell memory formation after mild COVID-19. TCRdb analysed the 5' RACE reads with MiXCR anew, one entry per CDR3 protein. In the table there are some 440,000 distinct CDR3 sequences, roughly 25% of which are singletons. Sequencing was carried out using PBMCs or a T cell subset sorted from them (not recorded which). The receptors derive from an adult woman who had mild COVID-19 (a few samples of this study predate the infection). Cell type and time point are not known. Each CDR3 is given with its conserved first and last residue. The D gene is left open where the match is weak. Clone size is shown for a subset of rows, as once, few, many or a class of expanded clone.

clone size,V gene,J gene,D gene,CDR3 DNA,CDR3 protein
-,TRBV5-1,TRBJ2-5,TRBD1,TGCGCCAGCAGTTTAGATAGGACAGGGTCTGGAGAGACCCAGTACTTC,CASSLDRTGSGETQYF
few,TRBV18,TRBJ1-2,-,TGTGCCAGCGTTATGGTGGACGGATTCTATGGCTACACCTTC,CASVMVDGFYGYTF
few,TRBV10-3,TRBJ1-1,-,TGTGCCGCTCAAGGCCTGGGGACTGAAGCTTTCTTT,CAAQGLGTEAFF
-,TRBV6-5,TRBJ2-1,-,TGTGCCAGCAGTTACGAGCCCGAAGCACCGACTAGGGGCAATGAGCAGTTCTTC,CASSYEPEAPTRGNEQFF
-,TRBV2,TRBJ1-1,-,TGTGCCAGCAGCCCTTCTACTATAGCCACTGAAGCTTTCTTT,CASSPSTIATEAFF
few,TRBV10-3,TRBJ2-4,-,TGTGCCATCAGTGAGTCGGGGACCAAAAACATTCAGTACTTC,CAISESGTKNIQYF
few,TRBV12-3/TRBV12-4,TRBJ1-5,-,TGTGCCAGCAGTTTTTCGGGAGGGACGGCCCAGCCCCAGCATTTT,CASSFSGGTAQPQHF
-,TRBV12-3/TRBV12-4,TRBJ2-6,TRBD1,TGTGCCAGCAGTGTGACCGGGGACAGGGGAGACTCTGGGGCCAACGTCCTGACTTTC,CASSVTGDRGDSGANVLTF
few,TRBV30,TRBJ2-7,-,TGTGCCTGGAGTGAGGGGTCATTCCGCGAGCAGTACTTC,CAWSEGSFREQYF
-,TRBV3-1,TRBJ2-7,-,TGTGCCAGCAGCCAAGATTACCTACCCTACGAGCAGTACTTC,CASSQDYLPYEQYF
-,TRBV4-1,TRBJ2-1,TRBD1,TGCGCCAGCAGCCGAGGACAGGGGATCGATGAGCAGTTCTTC,CASSRGQGIDEQFF
-,TRBV29-1,TRBJ1-1,-,TGCAGCGTTGAAGATGGAGGGATTACTGAAGCTTTCTTT,CSVEDGGITEAFF
few,TRBV21-1,TRBJ2-3,-,TGTGCCAGCAGCAAACGGACAGGGTACACAGATACGCAGTATTTT,CASSKRTGYTDTQYF
few,TRBV20-1,TRBJ2-7,TRBD1,TGCAGTGCTGGCTCCGGGACAGGGGAGTACGAGCAGTACTTC,CSAGSGTGEYEQYF
few,TRBV19,TRBJ2-1,-,TGTGCCAGTAGTACCAGGGGATACAATGAGCAGTTCTTC,CASSTRGYNEQFF
once,TRBV5-6,TRBJ2-1,-,TGTGCCAGCAGCTCTGGAGTAAACAATGAGCAGTTCTTC,CASSSGVNNEQFF
few,TRBV7-8,TRBJ2-1,TRBD1,TGTGCCAGCAGCGAGGGACAGGGTCACTACAATGAGCAGTTCTTC,CASSEGQGHYNEQFF
-,TRBV11-2,TRBJ2-5,-,TGTGCCAGCAGCCCGCCGGCAGGGCGACCGGGGGAGACCCAGTACTTC,CASSPPAGRPGETQYF
many,TRBV5-1,TRBJ1-2,-,TGCGCCAGCAGCTTGGTGGGTGAAACCGACATTTCTAACTATGGCTACACCTTC,CASSLVGETDISNYGYTF
few,TRBV11-2,TRBJ2-3,-,TGTGCCAGTGGGGCCGGTGGCGCAGATACGCAGTATTTT,CASGAGGADTQYF
many,TRBV12-3/TRBV12-4,TRBJ2-5,-,TGTGCCAGCCACCCGGGCGGGGGCAGAGAGACCCAGTACTTC,CASHPGGGRETQYF
-,TRBV5-4,TRBJ2-7,TRBD2,TGTGCCAGCAGCTATTTTAGCGGGGGGCCGTGGGAGCAGTACTTC,CASSYFSGGPWEQYF
-,TRBV19,TRBJ2-7,TRBD1,TGTGCCAGTGGCGAGACAGGGAACCACGAGCAGTACTTC,CASGETGNHEQYF
few,TRBV7-2,TRBJ2-1,TRBD2,TGTGCCAGCAGCCTTCCACTAGCGGGTTTCTACAATGAGCAGTTCTTC,CASSLPLAGFYNEQFF
few,TRBV4-1,TRBJ2-5,-,TGCGCCAGCAGCCAAGATTCTAATCAAGAGACCCAGTACTTC,CASSQDSNQETQYF
few,TRBV15,TRBJ2-3,-,TGTGCCACCTCGCGGCGCACAGATACGCAGTATTTT,CATSRRTDTQYF
few,TRBV4-3,TRBJ2-5,-,TGCGCCAGCAGCCAAGAGAAAGGCGGGGCAGAGACCCAGTACTTC,CASSQEKGGAETQYF
few,TRBV29-1,TRBJ2-1,-,TGCAGCGTTGAGGGGGCGGGAATTGAGCAGTTCTTC,CSVEGAGIEQFF
few,TRBV7-8,TRBJ2-1,TRBD2,TGTGCCAGCAGCTTGAGGACTAGCAACAATGAGCAGTTCTTC,CASSLRTSNNEQFF
few,TRBV7-7,TRBJ2-5,-,TGTGCTAGCAGCCAAGGGTTCTGGGGGACCCAGTACTTC,CASSQGFWGTQYF
-,TRBV6-5,TRBJ2-6,-,TGTGCCAGCAGTTACGGACTGGCTGGGGCCAACGTCCTGACTTTC,CASSYGLAGANVLTF
few,TRBV30,TRBJ2-7,TRBD1,TGTGCCGGAGGACAGGGCCACGAGCAGTACTTC,CAGGQGHEQYF
-,TRBV4-3,TRBJ2-2,TRBD2,TGCGCCAGCAGCCAAGATAGAGCGGGATGGGGCGGGGAGCTGTTTTTT,CASSQDRAGWGGELFF
-,TRBV20-1,TRBJ2-7,-,TGCAGTGCTAACTGGGTGAGGGGGAGCGAGCAGTACTTC,CSANWVRGSEQYF
-,TRBV29-1,TRBJ2-1,TRBD2,TGCAGCGCCGAGGGGCTAGCGGACTACAATGAGCAGTTCTTC,CSAEGLADYNEQFF
few,TRBV30,TRBJ1-1,-,TGTGCCTGGGTAATGAACAATGAAGCTTTCTTT,CAWVMNNEAFF
-,TRBV5-6,TRBJ2-5,-,TGTGCCAGCAGCCGCCAGAGACAGCTCCAAGAGACCCAGTACTTC,CASSRQRQLQETQYF
-,TRBV20-1,TRBJ2-2,TRBD1,TGCAGTGCTAGAGATCTTCAGGGGGCGGACACCGGGGAGCTGTTTTTT,CSARDLQGADTGELFF
-,TRBV12-3/TRBV12-4,TRBJ2-2,-,TGTGCCAGCAGTTCGGACAGTCGGAACACCGGGGAGCTGTTTTTT,CASSSDSRNTGELFF
once,TRBV18,TRBJ1-1,-,TGTGCCAGCTCACTTACGACAGAACTTGTAACTGAAGCTTTCTTT,CASSLTTELVTEAFF
-,TRBV5-5,TRBJ1-1,-,TGTGCCAGCAGCTTAGAGATTAACACTGAAGCTTTCTTT,CASSLEINTEAFF
-,TRBV9,TRBJ2-7,-,TGTGCCAGCAGCGCCTCCAACGATAGGCAGTACTTC,CASSASNDRQYF
-,TRBV7-9,TRBJ2-5,-,TGTGCCAGCAGCCCCACTAGCTCGAAGACCCAGTACTTC,CASSPTSSKTQYF
-,TRBV4-2,TRBJ1-4,TRBD1,TGTGCCAGCAGCCACACAGGGGTGGAGGATGAAAAACTGTTTTTT,CASSHTGVEDEKLFF
few,TRBV7-3,TRBJ1-1,-,TGTGCCAGCAGCTTGACGGGAGCTTCCACTGAAGCTTTCTTT,CASSLTGASTEAFF
few,TRBV5-1,TRBJ2-1,TRBD2,TGCGCCAGCAGCTTGGCCGTATTGGGGAGGGACAATGAGCAGTTCTTC,CASSLAVLGRDNEQFF
-,TRBV20-1,TRBJ1-4,-,TGCAGTGCCCTGACTGTGGGGGAAAAACTGTTTTTT,CSALTVGEKLFF
few,TRBV2,TRBJ2-7,-,TGTGCCAGCAGGATGGCATCCTACGAGCAGTACTTC,CASRMASYEQYF
few,TRBV5-1,TRBJ2-7,-,TGCGCCAGCAGCATGGACAGGCCGGGGGAGTCGAAGCAGTACTTC,CASSMDRPGESKQYF
few,TRBV11-2,TRBJ2-3,-,TGTGCCAGCAGCCCGTCTAGCGCGACAGATACGCAGTATTTT,CASSPSSATDTQYF
-,TRBV19,TRBJ1-2,-,TGTGCCAGTAGTATGGGAGGCGGCGTGTATGGCTACACCTTC,CASSMGGGVYGYTF
-,TRBV7-9,TRBJ2-1,-,TGTGCCAGCAGCCGGACTGGGCACTCTGAGCAGTTCTTC,CASSRTGHSEQFF
few,TRBV20-1,TRBJ2-1,-,TGCAGTGCTAGTACTACCCCCAGCTCCAATGAGCAGTTCTTC,CSASTTPSSNEQFF
-,TRBV5-1,TRBJ2-3,-,TGCGCCAGCAGCTTGGTTTCCGGGAGCGGCACAGATACGCAGTATTTT,CASSLVSGSGTDTQYF
-,TRBV6-2/TRBV6-3,TRBJ1-1,-,TGTGCCAGCAGTTACTCGACCACCGGATCCGGTGAAGCTTTCTTT,CASSYSTTGSGEAFF
-,TRBV7-9,TRBJ2-7,-,TGTGCCAGCAGCTTTATGGGTTTTGGCTACGAGCAGTACTTC,CASSFMGFGYEQYF
-,TRBV3-1,TRBJ1-1,TRBD1,TGTGCCAGCAGCCTAGGACAGGGGGCCATTTCGTACACTGAAGCTTTCTTT,CASSLGQGAISYTEAFF
-,TRBV12-3/TRBV12-4,TRBJ2-2,-,TGTGCCAGCAGTGTGGGGACTGACACCGGGGAGCTGTTTTTT,CASSVGTDTGELFF
many,TRBV12-3/TRBV12-4,TRBJ1-2,-,TGTGCCAGCAGTCCTGTAGGGTATGGCTACACCTTC,CASSPVGYGYTF
-,TRBV6-9,TRBJ2-2,TRBD1,TGTGCCAGCAGACCCGACAGGGGGCTTAACACCGGGGAGCTGTTTTTT,CASRPDRGLNTGELFF